A single sample is the source of the 30 T cell receptor beta chains below, sequenced in a study of blood T cell repertoires in COVID-19. The protocol was immunoSEQ multiplex PCR, while the TCRdb copy is restricted to in-frame clones and leaves out a portion. In the table there are roughly 250,000 clones, 70% to 85% of which are singletons. Source material: peripheral blood. The receptors originated from a woman over 75 with active or convalescent COVID-19.

A few counts support this clone. The chain employs TRBV5-1 and TRBJ1-3, with D uncertain. CDR1 SGHRS and CDR2 YFSETQ come from the germline V gene. This CDR3 region has 14 residues. The V gene lost 0 bases and the J gene lost 0 bases, with 4 bases spanning the gap. The CDR3: CASSLGNSGNTIYF. CDR3 bases: TGCGCCAGCAGCTTGGGTAACTCTGGAAACACCATATATTTT.

The chain has TRBV11-1 and TRBJ2-7, with 8 bases identical to TRBD1. The CDR3 is 15 amino acids. The germline V gene encodes CDR1 SGHAT and CDR2 FQDESV (reference sequence). V trimming: 1 base; J trimming: 0 bases; junction bases outside the gene matches: 2. The CDR3 loop is CASSLGDRPSYEQYF. The CDR3 DNA reads as TGTGCCAGCAGCTTAGGGGACAGGCCCTCCTACGAGCAGTACTTC.

This sequence joins TRBV2 and TRBJ2-1; possible D gene TRBD2, 6 bases. The CDR3 loop spans 15 amino acids. Deletions cut 6 bases from V and 5 bases from J, with 17 bases between. Looked up from germline, CDR1 is SNHLY and CDR2 is FYNNEI. This CDR3 is CASSRMREQNNEQFF. CDR3 nucleotides: TGTGCCAGCAGCCGAATGCGGGAACAAAACAATGAGCAGTTCTTC.

The rearrangement links TRBV12-3 or TRBV12-4 to TRBJ1-1; no definite D call. The CDR3 is made up of 13 amino acids. Deletions cut 3 bases from V and 2 bases from J, with 7 bases between. Written as DNA, the CDR3 is TGTGCCAGCAGTTTGAGGAGCAACACTGAAGCTTTCTTT. Its protein is CASSLRSNTEAFF.

The chain combines TRBV6-5 with TRBJ1-5, with D unresolved. The germline CDR1 and CDR2 sequences are MNHEY and SVGAGI. Trimming cost V 8 bases and J 3 bases, with 8 bases left between them. The CDR3 has 12 amino acids. CDR3 in amino acids: CASRTVNQPQHF. The CDR3 DNA reads TGTGCCAGCCGAACAGTCAATCAGCCCCAGCATTTT.

The chain combines TRBV5-1 with TRBJ2-7; 7 bases map to TRBD1. CDR1 and CDR2 from the germline V gene are SGHRS and YFSETQ. This CDR3 spans 14 amino acids. Losses at the gene ends were 3 bases for V and 4 bases for J; bases not matched to a gene: 7. CDR3 in DNA: TGCGCCAGCAGCTCCGGACAGGCTGTTTACGAGCAGTACTTC. This encodes CASSSGQAVYEQYF.

The genes are TRBV6-6 and TRBJ2-7, with 7 nucleotides matching TRBD1. Germline V gene sequence: CDR1 MNHNY, CDR2 SVGAGI (reference sequence). The V gene end was trimmed by 5 bases and the J gene end by 2 bases; junction bases not matched to a gene: 12. CDR3 length: 16 amino acids. CDR3 residues: CASSTTLTGNPYEQYF. In DNA, the CDR3 is TGTGCCAGCAGTACTACCCTGACAGGGAATCCCTACGAGCAGTACTTC.

The gene calls are TRBV19 and TRBJ1-3; the D gene is possibly TRBD1 (6 bases). Germline lookup yields CDR1 LNHDA and CDR2 SQIVND (reference sequence). This CDR3 spans 13 amino acids. V lost 8 bases and J lost 2, with 10 bases in between. The CDR3 DNA is TGTGCCAGTCGGGACACAACTGGAAACACCATATATTTT. Amino acid sequence: CASRDTTGNTIYF.

The chain recombines TRBV15 with TRBJ1-6; D is unresolved. Trimming took 6 bases from V and 10 from J, leaving 13 bases between them. Germline V gene data show CDR1 as LNHNV and CDR2 as YYDKDF (reference sequence). The CDR3 is 13 amino acids. In nucleotides, the CDR3 is TGTGCCACCAGAGAGGGCCCCGCCTCACCCCTCCACTTT. Protein sequence: CATREGPASPLHF.

This chain's CDR3 is CASSTDSGRNYGYTF. CDR3 in DNA: TGTGCCAGCAGCACCGACAGTGGGCGGAACTATGGCTACACCTTC. This chain joins TRBV6-4 and TRBJ1-2, with D maybe TRBD1 (5 bases). V was pared by 6 bases and J by 2 bases, with 16 bases between. Germline CDR1 reads MRHNA; CDR2 reads SNTAGT. This CDR3 region has 15 residues.

The chain links TRBV6-5 to TRBJ2-1; TRBD1 agrees at 10 bases. The CDR3 is made up of 15 amino acids. CDR1 MNHEY and CDR2 SVGAGI come from the germline V gene. V was clipped by 2 bases and J by 5 bases; unmatched bases: 3. The CDR3 bases are TGTGCCAGCAGTTACCATGGACAGGGGGACAATGAGCAGTTCTTC. It is translated as CASSYHGQGDNEQFF.

The chain links TRBV28 to TRBJ1-5, with 8 bases matching TRBD1. The CDR3 spans 15 residues. Germline CDR1 reads MDHEN; CDR2 reads SYDVKM. Unmatched junction bases numbered 8, after V lost 5 bases and J lost 5 bases. This CDR3 reads CASSQDRGQYQPQHF. Here the CDR3 DNA reads TGTGCCAGCAGTCAAGACAGGGGACAATATCAGCCCCAGCATTTT.

V gene TRBV6-5 combines with J gene TRBJ2-1, with D possibly being TRBD2 (6 bases). V lost 0 bases to trimming and J lost 6 bases, with 15 bases between them. This CDR3 is 16 amino acids long. CDR1 is MNHEY and CDR2 is SVGAGI in the germline V gene. The CDR3: CASSYSRDFIRNEQFF. CDR3 bases: TGTGCCAGCAGTTACTCGCGGGACTTCATCCGCAATGAGCAGTTCTTC.

The genes are TRBV4-2 and TRBJ2-7, with 7 positions matching TRBD1. Germline trimming cut 1 base from V and 4 bases from J; bases unmatched to any gene: 7. This CDR3 spans 15 amino acids. Per germline, CDR1 LGHNA and CDR2 YNFKEQ. CDR3 in DNA: TGTGCCAGCAGCCAAGCGCCGGACAGGCAATACGAGCAGTACTTC. This codes for CASSQAPDRQYEQYF.

The V and J genes are TRBV12-3 or TRBV12-4 and TRBJ2-1; D perhaps matches TRBD1 (7 bases). The CDR3 totals 12 residues. The V gene lost 3 bases and the J gene lost 11 bases, with 11 bases spanning the gap. The CDR3 region is CASSFRGDQQFF. The CDR3 bases are TGTGCCAGCAGTTTCAGGGGGGACCAGCAGTTCTTC.

This clone occurred a few times. This sequence joins TRBV11-2 and TRBJ2-1; D uncertain. The CDR3 sequence is 15 residues long. The germline gives CDR1 SGHAT, CDR2 FQNNGV. V lost 3 bases to trimming and J lost 0 bases, with 9 bases between them. DNA for the CDR3: TGTGCCAGCAGCTTCGGTTTCCTCTCCTACAATGAGCAGTTCTTC. It codes for CASSFGFLSYNEQFF.

The genes are TRBV27 and TRBJ2-7; TRBD2 might be the D (7 bases). Between the trimmed V and J ends, which lost 1 base and 7 bases, there was a span of 17 bases. The V gene's germline CDR1 is MNHEY and CDR2 SMNVEV (reference sequence). This CDR3 has 15 amino acids. CDR3 loop: CASSLYVGGPGEQYF. Written as DNA, the CDR3 is TGTGCCAGCAGTTTATATGTGGGGGGGCCTGGGGAGCAGTACTTC.

The rearrangement uses TRBV29-1 and TRBJ2-7; 7 nucleotides agree with TRBD1. With V trimmed by 6 bases and J by 2 bases, 10 bases remained unmatched. Germline V gene lookup returns CDR1 SQVTM and CDR2 ANQGSEA. CDR3 length: 14 residues. Here the CDR3 reads CSVENRDRAYEQYF. In DNA, the CDR3 is TGCAGCGTGGAAAACCGGGACAGAGCCTACGAGCAGTACTTC.

The chain is built from TRBV19 and TRBJ2-2; a weak D match, TRBD2 (5 bases). With 1 base removed from V and 5 bases from J, the gap between germline ends came to 11 bases. The CDR3 totals 15 residues. Germline lookup yields CDR1 LNHDA and CDR2 SQIVND (reference sequence). The CDR3: CASSIGGSVTGELFF. In DNA, the CDR3 is TGTGCCAGTAGTATAGGTGGGAGTGTTACCGGGGAGCTGTTTTTT. The full variable domain, completed using reference TRBV19 and TRBJ2-2, is DGGITQSPKYLFRKEGQNVTLSCEQNLNHDAMYWYRQDPGQGLRLIYYSQIVNDFQKGDIAEGYSVSREKKESFPLTVTSAQKNPTAFYLCASSIGGSVTGELFFGEGSRLTVL.

This rearrangement joins TRBV3-1 (or the pseudogene TRBV3-2) to TRBJ1-6; D is uncertain. V shed 1 base and J shed 1 base, with 5 bases lying between them. There are 15 residues in the CDR3. The germline V gene has CDR1 LGHDT and CDR2 YNNKEL (reference sequence). The CDR3 DNA sequence: TGTGCCAGCAGCCAAGCGGGATCCTATAATTCACCCCTCCACTTT. Translating it yields CASSQAGSYNSPLHF.

The genes are TRBV30 and TRBJ1-3, with 7 bases that match TRBD1. CDR3 length equals 17 residues. With V trimmed by 4 bases and J by 1 base, 13 bases remained unmatched. Germline-derived CDR1 and CDR2 are GTSNPN and SVGIG (reference sequence). The CDR3 loop reads CAWTGDRTSISGNTIYF. In DNA, the CDR3 is TGTGCCTGGACAGGGGACAGAACGTCAATATCTGGAAACACCATATATTTT.

This chain connects TRBV9 to TRBJ2-2; 9 nucleotides line up with TRBD2. Germline V CDR1 and CDR2: SGDLS, YYNGEE. There are 17 residues in the CDR3. With 2 bases clipped from V and 8 bases from J, the junction kept 13 bases outside the gene matches. CDR3 in DNA: TGTGCCAGCAGCGTGGATACGTCTAGCGGGAAAAGAGGGGAGCTGTTTTTT. It yields the protein CASSVDTSSGKRGELFF.

The chain is built from TRBV15 and TRBJ1-1; the match to TRBD1 covers 7 bases. V was clipped by 1 base and J by 6 bases; unmatched bases: 5. There are 14 residues in the CDR3. From germline, CDR1 is LNHNV and CDR2 YYDKDF (reference sequence). CDR3 in DNA: TGTGCCACCAGCAGAGGACAGGGTTGGGCTGAAGCTTTCTTT. Translation: CATSRGQGWAEAFF.

This clone was counted a single time. This chain uses TRBV18 with TRBJ1-1; D is unresolved. Germline V gives CDR1 KGHSH, CDR2 LQKENI. The ends were cut back, 3 bases at V and 4 bases at J, with 9 bases in the middle. This CDR3 spans 13 amino acids. This chain's CDR3 is CASSPSPSTEAFF. The CDR3 bases are TGTGCCAGCTCACCCAGTCCCAGCACTGAAGCTTTCTTT.

The DNA for the CDR3 is TGCGCCAGCAGCTTGGCCGGGACAGGGGGCGCAAACACCGGGGAGCTGTTTTTT. Residues: CASSLAGTGGANTGELFF. The chain joins TRBV5-1 to TRBJ2-2, with 12 bases identical to TRBD1. Germline V gene lookup returns CDR1 SGHRS and CDR2 YFSETQ. V shed 0 bases and J 2 bases; nucleotides not matched to a gene: 5. The CDR3 is made up of 18 amino acids. Based on the CDR3 plus reference TRBV5-1 and TRBJ2-2, the full variable domain is KAGVTQTPRYLIKTRGQQVTLSCSPISGHRSVSWYQQTPGQGLQFLFEYFSETQRNKGNFPGRFSGRQFSNSRSEMNVSTLELGDSALYLCASSLAGTGGANTGELFFGEGSRLTVL.

The chain employs TRBV7-8 and TRBJ1-4; D may be TRBD1 (6 bases). Per the germline V gene, CDR1 is SGHVS and CDR2 is FQNEAQ. This CDR3 spans 14 amino acids. Trimming removed 9 bases at V and 11 bases at J, with 22 bases between. The CDR3 DNA reads as TGTGCCAGTACACTGGGTGCTTCAACAGGGAAACTGTTTTTT. This sequence encodes CASTLGASTGKLFF.

A single count supports this clone. The chain couples TRBV2 to TRBJ1-4, with TRBD1 as a possible D gene (5 bases). Germline CDR1 reads SNHLY; CDR2 reads FYNNEI. The V end was cut by 6 bases, the J end by 7 bases, with 15 bases between. The CDR3 covers 14 residues. CDR3: CASRFDTGGEKLFF. In DNA form, the CDR3 reads TGTGCCAGCAGATTCGACACAGGCGGTGAAAAACTGTTTTTT.

The chain combines TRBV28 with TRBJ1-2, with D tentatively TRBD1 (5 bases). Trimming removed 4 bases at V and 8 bases at J, with 17 bases between. Germline CDR1 is MDHEN and CDR2 is SYDVKM. This CDR3 has 14 residues. In DNA, the CDR3 is TGTGCCAGCAGTTCCGGGGGTCCCCCGGGAGGCTACACCTTC. Protein product: CASSSGGPPGGYTF.

The rearrangement links TRBV2 to TRBJ1-1; D not certain. Trimming stripped 2 bases from V and 1 base from J, with 8 bases between. Per the germline V gene, CDR1 is SNHLY and CDR2 is FYNNEI. The CDR3 spans 14 residues. The CDR3 DNA reads as TGTGCCAGCAGTGAATCCAGACAGAACACTGAAGCTTTCTTT. The encoded protein is CASSESRQNTEAFF.

This clone was seen just once. V usage is TRBV20-1 and J usage is TRBJ1-2; no definite D call. This CDR3 has 11 amino acids. CDR1 and CDR2 (germline): DFQATT, SNEGSKA (reference sequence). V was cut by 5 bases and J by 4 bases, with 8 bases left in between. As DNA, the CDR3 is TGCAGTGCTTGGCGGGGCTATGGCTACACCTTC. It codes for CSAWRGYGYTF.